This T cell receptor (beta chain) was sequenced in a study of shared clonotypes between healthy human individuals. Measured with immunoSEQ multiplex PCR; TCRdb has only the in-frame clones, and not every one. In the table there are some 2,500,000 clones, just under 95% of which are singletons. V was trimmed by 6 bases and J by 0 bases, leaving 15 bases between them. CDR3 length equals 15 residues. Per the germline V gene, CDR1 is MNHEY and CDR2 is SMNVEV (reference sequence). The sample holds one count of this clone. Its antigen is still unknown. The study's findings and limits: When naive CD4 clonotypes were compared across a handful of donors, approximately 5% were shared.

Material: naive CD4+ T cells from PBMCs. The subset was: CD45RA+ positively selected. The chain links TRBV27 to TRBJ2-7, with D hard to call. This TCR derives from a young man in good health. Some clones in this sample may be carry-over from other donors' samples. The CDR3 loop reads CASRLMAVSSYEQYF. For the CDR3, the DNA is TGTGCCAGCAGACTTATGGCCGTGAGCTCCTACGAGCAGTACTTC.